This T cell receptor (beta chain) was observed in a study of blood T cells in healthy people across ages. On this clonotype itself: What it binds is not known.

PCR was performed a second time for about 6 to 12 cycles using a sample-barcoded 5' primer and a J-beta primer mix. TCRdb ran MiXCR on the 5' RACE reads and lists one entry per CDR3 protein. Among about 800,000 distinct CDR3 sequences listed, about 47% were seen once. Germline V gives CDR1 LGHDT, CDR2 YNNKEL (reference sequence). CDR3 length equals 14 residues. V lost 4 bases, J lost 2 bases, and 11 bases lay in between. The study's findings and limits: TCR beta diversity per million T cells fell roughly linearly with age.

This chain connects TRBV3-1 to TRBJ2-5; D gene ambiguous. The source of this sequence is a man aged 80 or over in good health. The specimen sequenced was blood. The DNA for the CDR3 is TGTGCCAGCAGCCCCCAGCCCGTACAAGAGACCCAGTACTTC. It translates to CASSPQPVQETQYF.